The sequence of this TCR beta chain was determined in a study of regulatory T cells in long-lasting Graves disease. The study's findings and limits: Owing to a sample size that was small, accuracy may have been reduced.

Germline V gene lookup returns CDR1 SGHNT and CDR2 YYREEE (reference sequence). Trimming removed 0 bases from V and 2 bases from J, with 9 bases in between. The CDR3 is 14 residues long. Time point denoted: newly diagnosed GD, antithyroid drugs for less than 3 months. Generation of the TCR library employed RNA extracted from PBMCs. As regards this clonotype: Its specificity is not known.

Investigators prepared the TCR beta libraries by applying iRepertoire HTBI primers and Arm-PCR of CDR3 regions. TCRdb recomputed calls from the multiplex PCR reads with MiXCR, one row per CDR3 protein. This sample has over 400,000 distinct CDR3 sequences; 13% to 15% occur once, and the top ten carry approximately 15%. These data were also reused for a study on T cells in Graves' hyperthyroidism and ophthalmopathy.

The chain joins TRBV5-4 to TRBJ2-7; no definite D call. Sequenced material: peripheral blood mononuclear cells (PBMCs), taken at new diagnosis, from a patient treated with antithyroid drugs. This TCR derives from a woman in her 50s with Graves disease. CDR3 nucleotides: TGTGCCAGCAGCTTGGTGGGCGGTGCCTACGAGCAGTACTTC. It encodes CASSLVGGAYEQYF.